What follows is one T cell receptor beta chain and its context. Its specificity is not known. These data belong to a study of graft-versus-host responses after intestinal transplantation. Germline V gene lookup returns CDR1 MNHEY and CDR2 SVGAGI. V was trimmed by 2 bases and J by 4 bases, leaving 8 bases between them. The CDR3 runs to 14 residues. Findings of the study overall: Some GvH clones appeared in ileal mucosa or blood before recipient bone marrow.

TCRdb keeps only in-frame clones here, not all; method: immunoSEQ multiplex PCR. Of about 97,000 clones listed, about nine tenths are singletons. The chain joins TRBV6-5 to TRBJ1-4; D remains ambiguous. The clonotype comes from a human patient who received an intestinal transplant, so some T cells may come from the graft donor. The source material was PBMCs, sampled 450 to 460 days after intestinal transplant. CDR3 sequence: CASSYMGGNEKLFF. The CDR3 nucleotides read TGTGCCAGCAGTTACATGGGCGGTAATGAAAAACTGTTTTTT.